The 27 T cell receptor beta chains below all came from one sample that was sequenced in a study of blood T cell repertoires in COVID-19. Repertoires were generated with immunoSEQ multiplex PCR, while TCRdb's copy carries only in-frame clones and drops some. This sample has approximately 480,000 clones, with roughly 89% found just once. Sequencing input: peripheral blood. The receptor source for this set is a man aged 18 to 30 with COVID-19, enrolled during active disease.

V and J are TRBV6-5 and TRBJ1-3; D unclear. The V end was cut by 8 bases, the J end by 0 bases, with 11 bases between. Germline V CDR1 and CDR2: MNHEY, SVGAGI. The CDR3 is 14 residues long. The DNA of the CDR3 is TGTGCCAGCGGTCGAGGTAGCTCTGGAAACACCATATATTTT. This translates into CASGRGSSGNTIYF.

The V gene is TRBV6-1, the J gene TRBJ1-5; D might be TRBD1 (5 bases). Trimming removed 2 bases at V and 0 bases at J, with 8 bases between. This CDR3 comprises 15 residues. Germline CDR1 and CDR2: MNHNS and SASEGT. DNA of the CDR3: TGTGCCAGCAGTGAACAGGGACTTAGCAATCAGCCCCAGCATTTT. The encoded protein is CASSEQGLSNQPQHF.

V and J are TRBV6-5 and TRBJ1-5; TRBD1 matches 9 bases. The length of the CDR3 is 15 residues. The V gene's germline CDR1 is MNHEY and CDR2 SVGAGI. V gave up 8 bases and J gave up 3 bases; unmatched junction bases: 8. Written as DNA, the CDR3 is TGTGCCAGCGGGCGTGGACAGGGGATCAATCAGCCCCAGCATTTT. Amino acid sequence: CASGRGQGINQPQHF.

The rearrangement uses TRBV24-1 and TRBJ2-1, with D tentatively TRBD2 (6 bases). The CDR3 contains 15 residues. Germline-derived CDR1 and CDR2 are KGHDR and SFDVKD. V lost 3 bases, J lost 10 bases, and 18 bases lay in between. CDR3 loop: CATSDPGRRSGEQFF. CDR3 DNA sequence: TGTGCCACCAGTGATCCCGGTCGGAGAAGCGGGGAGCAGTTCTTC.

The chain uses TRBV7-2 and TRBJ2-2; possibly TRBD2 for D (6 bases). The CDR3 spans 16 residues. V was clipped by 4 bases and J by 0 bases, with 12 bases between them. Germline V lookup: CDR1 SGHTA, CDR2 FQGNSA. CDR3: CASSSPGTANTGELFF. The CDR3 bases are TGTGCCAGCAGCTCCCCCGGGACTGCGAACACCGGGGAGCTGTTTTTT.

This clone was detected once. The rearrangement uses TRBV18 and TRBJ2-1, with 9 bases lining up with TRBD2. The CDR3 extends over 16 amino acids. Germline V lookup: CDR1 KGHSH, CDR2 LQKENI. Trimming took 3 bases from V and 5 from J; bases not matched to a gene: 8. The CDR3: CASSPGLAGKNNEQFF. CDR3 nucleotide sequence: TGTGCCAGCTCACCGGGGCTAGCGGGAAAGAACAATGAGCAGTTCTTC.

The chain recombines TRBV2 with TRBJ2-3, with D uncertain. Trimming shortened V by 3 bases and J by 7 bases, and 8 bases separated the two germline ends. The V gene's germline CDR1 is SNHLY and CDR2 FYNNEI. There are 12 residues in the CDR3. Written as DNA, the CDR3 is TGTGCCAGCAGTGAGGGCCCCAATACGCAGTATTTT. Protein sequence: CASSEGPNTQYF.

The DNA for the CDR3 is TGTGCCAGCAGTTTGGGGGCAGGGGGCGTCCAAGAGACCCAGTACTTC. Translated, it gives CASSLGAGGVQETQYF. J is TRBJ2-5 and V is TRBV27, with 8 bases that match TRBD1. Per germline, CDR1 MNHEY and CDR2 SMNVEV (reference sequence). This CDR3 is built from 16 residues. With 3 bases clipped from V and 1 base from J, the junction kept 7 bases outside the gene matches.

The chain employs TRBV30 and TRBJ1-1, with TRBD1 matching over 8 bases. Germline trimming cut 3 bases from V and 4 bases from J; bases unmatched to any gene: 4. This CDR3 comprises 13 residues. Per germline, CDR1 GTSNPN and CDR2 SVGIG (reference sequence). Here the CDR3 DNA reads TGTGCCTGGAGGTGGACAGGGAGCACTGAAGCTTTCTTT. It codes for CAWRWTGSTEAFF.

Details on this clone: At one end, the junction sequence differs from germline, possibly due to a read error. The chain is built from TRBV2 and TRBJ1-1, with a weak D call TRBD1 (5 bases). Germline CDR1 and CDR2: SNHLY and FYNNEI. This CDR3 is 14 amino acids long. The CDR3 loop reads CASSEEGMNTEAFF. In DNA, the CDR3 is TGTGCCAGCAGTGAGGAGGGGATGAATACTGAAGCTTTCTTT. The full variable domain, completed using reference TRBV2 and TRBJ1-1, is EPEVTQTPSHQVTQMGQEVILRCVPISNHLYFYWYRQILGQKVEFLVSFYNNEISEKSEIFDDQFSVERPDGSNFTLKIRSTKLEDSAMYFCASSEEGMNTEAFFGQGTRLTVV.

V and J are TRBV7-8 and TRBJ1-1; TRBD1 is a possible D gene (5 bases). This CDR3 comprises 15 residues. The V gene's germline CDR1 is SGHVS and CDR2 FQNEAQ. Deletions cut 1 base from V and 0 bases from J, with 9 bases between. Written as DNA, the CDR3 is TGTGCCAGCAGCTTAGGTGACAGAATGAACACTGAAGCTTTCTTT. It encodes CASSLGDRMNTEAFF.

The chain uses TRBV19 and TRBJ2-1; D perhaps matches TRBD1 (5 bases). Germline V gene sequence: CDR1 LNHDA, CDR2 SQIVND (reference sequence). The length of the CDR3 is 13 residues. The V end lost 9 bases, the J end lost 8 bases, and 17 bases lay between the germline ends. The CDR3 region has the DNA TGTGCCAGCGCCAATCTAGGGGTCTATGAGCAGTTCTTC. Protein product: CASANLGVYEQFF. The whole variable domain, filled in from reference TRBV19 and TRBJ2-1, reads DGGITQSPKYLFRKEGQNVTLSCEQNLNHDAMYWYRQDPGQGLRLIYYSQIVNDFQKGDIAEGYSVSREKKESFPLTVTSAQKNPTAFYLCASANLGVYEQFFGPGTRLTVL.

The J gene is TRBJ2-7, the V gene TRBV11-2; D perhaps matches TRBD1 (5 bases). The CDR3 consists of 14 residues. The ends were cut back, 3 bases at V and 1 base at J, with 10 bases in the middle. CDR1 SGHAT and CDR2 FQNNGV come from the germline V gene. The CDR3 DNA is TGTGCCAGCAGCTTTTTGGACAAATCCTACGAGCAGTACTTC. Translating gives CASSFLDKSYEQYF.

J is TRBJ1-2 and V is TRBV18; TRBD1 might be the D (6 bases). V lost 2 bases to trimming and J lost 3 bases, with 16 bases between them. Germline lookup yields CDR1 KGHSH and CDR2 LQKENI. CDR3 length equals 16 residues. CDR3 loop: CASSPSTQGRDYGYTF. CDR3 bases: TGTGCCAGCTCACCAAGTACCCAGGGGAGGGACTATGGCTACACCTTC.

The rearrangement uses TRBV2 and TRBJ2-3; 7 bases match TRBD2. V dropped 0 bases and J dropped 4; count of bases not matched to a gene: 7. The germline V gene encodes CDR1 SNHLY and CDR2 FYNNEI. This CDR3 comprises 16 residues. The CDR3 DNA reads as TGTGCCAGCAGTGAAGCAGACTGGGCGGGGGCAGATACGCAGTATTTT. Its translation: CASSEADWAGADTQYF. Supplemented by reference TRBV2 and TRBJ2-3, the full variable domain reads EPEVTQTPSHQVTQMGQEVILRCVPISNHLYFYWYRQILGQKVEFLVSFYNNEISEKSEIFDDQFSVERPDGSNFTLKIRSTKLEDSAMYFCASSEADWAGADTQYFGPGTRLTVL.

The CDR3 region has the DNA TGTGCCAGCAGCAGTGCTAGCGGGAGTCTGGGAGAGACCCAGTACTTC. This sequence encodes CASSSASGSLGETQYF. J is TRBJ2-5 and V is TRBV7-6; TRBD2 agrees at 10 bases. The CDR3 covers 16 residues. Germline V CDR1 and CDR2: SGHVS, FNYEAQ. After removal of 5 bases from V and 4 bases from J, the junction contained 10 bases not matched to a gene.

CDR3 amino acids: CASRAIRGQGRRDSNQPQHF. CDR3 in DNA: TGTGCCAGTAGAGCAATACGGGGACAGGGGAGACGGGATAGCAATCAGCCCCAGCATTTT. The genes are TRBV19 and TRBJ1-5; 10 bases align to TRBD1. V lost 6 bases, J lost 0 bases, and 17 bases stayed unmatched. Per the germline V gene, CDR1 is LNHDA and CDR2 is SQIVND (reference sequence). The CDR3 loop spans 20 amino acids.

V and J are TRBV11-3 and TRBJ2-3, with 10 positions matching TRBD1. The CDR3 is 18 residues long. Germline assignment: CDR1 SGHNT and CDR2 YENEEA. Trimming took 0 bases from V and 4 from J; bases not matched to a gene: 10. The CDR3 here is CASSLDAYRDRGSDTQYF. In DNA form, the CDR3 reads TGTGCCAGCAGCTTAGACGCCTACCGGGACAGGGGATCAGATACGCAGTATTTT.

This CDR3 reads CASSLIQSDNSPLHF. CDR3 DNA: TGCGCCAGCAGCTTAATACAGTCCGATAATTCACCCCTCCACTTT. The chain links TRBV5-1 to TRBJ1-6; no reliable D call. This CDR3 comprises 15 residues. From germline, CDR1 is SGHRS and CDR2 YFSETQ. V dropped 2 bases and J dropped 5 bases, with 11 bases sitting between them.

The chain employs TRBV19 and TRBJ1-4, with 9 bases identical to TRBD1. This CDR3 has 15 residues. Germline lookup yields CDR1 LNHDA and CDR2 SQIVND (reference sequence). V was pared by 11 bases and J by 7 bases, with 14 bases of the junction left unmatched. The CDR3 reads CASKGQGLLSEKLFF. CDR3 nucleotide sequence: TGTGCCTCAAAAGGACAGGGGCTATTAAGTGAAAAACTGTTTTTT. The full variable domain, rest sourced from reference TRBV19 and TRBJ1-4, is DGGITQSPKYLFRKEGQNVTLSCEQNLNHDAMYWYRQDPGQGLRLIYYSQIVNDFQKGDIAEGYSVSREKKESFPLTVTSAQKNPTAFYLCASKGQGLLSEKLFFGSGTQLSVL.

This clone was found once. V gene TRBV15 combines with J gene TRBJ1-3; 7 bases align to TRBD1. V lost 0 bases, J lost 3 bases, and 5 bases stayed unmatched. This CDR3 is built from 16 residues. From germline, CDR1 is LNHNV and CDR2 YYDKDF (reference sequence). This chain's CDR3 is CATSRDMAGGGNTIYF. DNA of the CDR3: TGTGCCACCAGCAGAGATATGGCAGGGGGTGGAAACACCATATATTTT.

CDR3 sequence: CASSFSVTGHTGELFF. The CDR3 bases are TGTGCCAGCAGCTTCTCCGTGACAGGGCACACCGGGGAGCTGTTTTTT. This chain uses TRBV11-2 with TRBJ2-2, with TRBD1 matching over 7 bases. The CDR3 has 16 amino acids. The J segment lost 3 bases and the V segment lost 3 bases, leaving 7 bases of the junction unmatched. Germline V gene sequence: CDR1 SGHAT, CDR2 FQNNGV. The whole variable domain, remainder taken from reference TRBV11-2 and TRBJ2-2, is EAGVAQSPRYKIIEKRQSVAFWCNPISGHATLYWYQQILGQGPKLLIQFQNNGVVDDSQLPKDRFSAERLKGVDSTLKIQPAKLEDSAVYLCASSFSVTGHTGELFFGEGSRLTVL.

The chain couples TRBV18 to TRBJ2-7; 7 nucleotides line up with TRBD2. V shed 4 bases and J 6 bases; nucleotides not matched to a gene: 9. Germline lookup yields CDR1 KGHSH and CDR2 LQKENI. The CDR3 covers 14 residues. The CDR3, as DNA: TGTGCCAGCTCACTACCCGGGGACTACGGCGAGCAGTACTTC. Its translation: CASSLPGDYGEQYF.

The genes are TRBV18 and TRBJ2-2; D gene unclear. The CDR3 has 16 residues. Trimming pared 2 bases from V and 5 bases from J, leaving 15 bases between. From germline, CDR1 is KGHSH and CDR2 LQKENI. CDR3 DNA sequence: TGTGCCAGCTCACCAGAAAACCGACGAGGAACCGGGGAGCTGTTTTTT. This codes for CASSPENRRGTGELFF.

This clone was counted a few times. J is TRBJ2-2 and V is TRBV11-3, with TRBD2 matching 7 bases. V was clipped by 10 bases and J by 5 bases; unmatched bases: 16. The CDR3 is 16 residues long. Per germline, CDR1 SGHNT and CDR2 YENEEA. Here the CDR3 DNA reads TGTGCCACGACCCCCAGGGCGGGAGTCCGGACCGGGGAGCTGTTTTTT. It specifies CATTPRAGVRTGELFF.

J is TRBJ2-7 and V is TRBV14, with D tentatively TRBD1 (6 bases). The CDR3 is 14 residues long. The V gene's germline CDR1 is SGHDN and CDR2 FVKESK. Trimming took 1 base from V and 1 from J, leaving 8 bases between them. The CDR3 sequence: CASSQGGPSYEQYF. DNA for the CDR3: TGTGCCAGCAGCCAAGGGGGGCCATCCTACGAGCAGTACTTC. Based on the CDR3 plus reference TRBV14 and TRBJ2-7, the full variable domain is EAGVTQFPSHSVIEKGQTVTLRCDPISGHDNLYWYRRVMGKEIKFLLHFVKESKQDESGMPNNRFLAERTGGTYSTLKVQPAELEDSGVYFCASSQGGPSYEQYFGPGTRLTVT.

The V call is TRBV7-6, the J call TRBJ2-1; D may be TRBD1 (5 bases). Trimming left V 2 bases short and J 4 bases short, with 12 bases between. The CDR3 covers 15 residues. Germline V gene data show CDR1 as SGHVS and CDR2 as FNYEAQ. Here the CDR3 reads CASSLRQSLYNEQFF. As DNA, the CDR3 is TGTGCCAGCAGCTTAAGACAGTCCTTGTACAATGAGCAGTTCTTC.